Listed below are T cell receptor beta chains from one sample, sequenced in a study of CD8+CD57+ T cells in acquired aplastic anemia. TCRdb called the reads again in MiXCR, with one record for every CDR3 protein. This table holds 150,000 to 200,000 distinct CDR3 sequences, less than 50% found once. Sequencing was carried out using sorted CD4+, CD8+, or CD8+CD57+ T cells (not recorded which) from PBMCs. These receptors were obtained from a human donor with aplastic anemia. Both conserved end residues are part of each CDR3. D genes are given only for firm matches. Clone sizes are given selectively: once, few, many, or a class where the clone is expanded.

D gene	clone size	J gene	V gene	CDR3 DNA	CDR3 protein
TRBD1	many	TRBJ2-3	TRBV6-5	TGTGCCAGCAGTTACGGGACAGCCGATACGCAGTATTTT	CASSYGTADTQYF
TRBD1	many	TRBJ1-1	TRBV20-1	TGCAGTGCTAGAGGCCAACAGGGGAAGGAAGGAAACACTGAAGCTTTCTTT	CSARGQQGKEGNTEAFF
TRBD1	.	TRBJ1-5	TRBV5-1	TGCGCCAGCAGCTTGGAACAGGGGGACGGGCCCCAGCATTTT	CASSLEQGDGPQHF
.	.	TRBJ2-7	TRBV7-2	TGTGCCAGCAGCCCTATCTCCTACGAGCAGTACTTC	CASSPISYEQYF
TRBD2	many	TRBJ2-7	TRBV6-4	TGTGCCAGCAGGAATAGCGGGAGGGCCCACGAGCAGTACTTC	CASRNSGRAHEQYF
.	.	TRBJ1-5	TRBV20-1	TGCAGTGCTAGAGCGACAGGCAATCAGCCCCAGCATTTT	CSARATGNQPQHF
TRBD2	.	TRBJ2-2	TRBV10-3	TGTGCCATCAGTTTAGCGGGAGTAGGTACCGGGGAGCTGTTTTTT	CAISLAGVGTGELFF
TRBD1	.	TRBJ2-7	TRBV24-1	TGTGCCACCAGTGATTCACCCGGGACAGGGCGGTACTTC	CATSDSPGTGRYF
.	.	TRBJ2-7	TRBV6-1	TGTGCCAGCAGCCAAGACAGGTGGGAAGAGCAGTACTTC	CASSQDRWEEQYF
.	few	TRBJ2-7	TRBV15	TGTGCCACCAGCAGAGGGGGGGCAGGGGTCCACGAGCAGTACTTC	CATSRGGAGVHEQYF
.	few	TRBJ2-1	TRBV29-1	TGCAGCGTTCTCGGGGGGCACGAGGTCTACAATGAGCAGTTCTTC	CSVLGGHEVYNEQFF
.	.	TRBJ2-3	TRBV10-3	TGTGCCATCGGGCCCCGGGGAGATACGCAGTATTTT	CAIGPRGDTQYF
.	.	TRBJ2-2	TRBV2	TGTGCCAGCAGTGTCCAGGCGAACACCGGGGAGCTGTTTTTT	CASSVQANTGELFF
.	few	TRBJ2-3	TRBV24-1	TGTGCCACCTCGGGGGAGACGGATACGCAGTATTTT	CATSGETDTQYF
TRBD1	many	TRBJ1-1	TRBV14	TGTGCCAGCAGTTCAGGGGGGATCGAAGCTTTCTTT	CASSSGGIEAFF
TRBD1	many	TRBJ2-7	TRBV2	TGTGCCAGCAGTGTGGGACAGTCGTACGAGCAGTACTTC	CASSVGQSYEQYF
.	many	TRBJ2-3	TRBV9	TGTGCCAGCAGCGTAGAGGGGGTTAGCACAGATACGCAGTATTTT	CASSVEGVSTDTQYF
.	many	TRBJ2-3	TRBV11-2	TGTGCCAGCAGCTGGATGCCTAGCGCCAGCACAGATACGCAGTATTTT	CASSWMPSASTDTQYF
TRBD2	once	TRBJ2-7	TRBV5-1	TGCGCCAGCAGCTTGGGGCGGGAGGGTTACGAGCAGTACTTC	CASSLGREGYEQYF
.	many	TRBJ1-1	TRBV2	TGTGCCAGGTCGGGGTTGACTGAAGCTTTCTTT	CARSGLTEAFF
.	.	TRBJ2-7	TRBV6-1	TGTGCCAGCGCCCAGTCGAGCTCCTACGAGCAGTACTTC	CASAQSSSYEQYF
.	.	TRBJ1-2	TRBV19	TGTGCCAGTAGTATATCGGGGAACTATGGCTACACCTTC	CASSISGNYGYTF
.	.	TRBJ2-5	TRBV27	TGTGCCAGCAGGACAGTCCTCCAAGAGACCCAGTACTTC	CASRTVLQETQYF
.	.	TRBJ1-1	TRBV15	TGTGCCACCAGCAATTCTCCCGGGGGGAGAGAGGCTTTCTTT	CATSNSPGGREAFF
TRBD2	.	TRBJ2-2	TRBV10-3	TGTGCCGCCACCGGGGCTAGCGGAATCACCGGGGAGCTGGTTTTT	CAATGASGITGELVF
.	once	TRBJ1-2	TRBV30	TGTGCCTGGAAACGTCAGAACTCCGCGTATGGCTACACCTTC	CAWKRQNSAYGYTF
.	.	TRBJ1-2	TRBV20-1	TGCAGTGCTAGAGATGAAGGAAGCTCTAACTATGGCTACACCTTC	CSARDEGSSNYGYTF
TRBD2	.	TRBJ2-5	TRBV2	TGTGCCAGCAGGGGACTAGTCGGGGAGACCCAGTACTTC	CASRGLVGETQYF
.	many	TRBJ2-7	TRBV4-3	TGCGCCAGCTCTCCGGGGGGGACAGGGCCCTACGAGCAGTACTTC	CASSPGGTGPYEQYF
TRBD1	few	TRBJ2-7	TRBV2	TGTGCCAGCAGGGTGGACAGGGGCGAGCAGTACTTC	CASRVDRGEQYF
.	.	TRBJ2-5	TRBV7-2	TGTGCCAGCAGCTCCCAGGTTTTACAAGAGACCCAGTACTTC	CASSSQVLQETQYF
.	once	TRBJ1-1	TRBV15	TGTGCCACCAGCAGATTCATAGGGGACACTGAAGCTTTCTTT	CATSRFIGDTEAFF
.	.	TRBJ1-4	TRBV25-1	TGTGCCAGCAGTGAGTCCACGGGACCTCATGAAAAACTGTTTTTT	CASSESTGPHEKLFF
TRBD1	many	TRBJ1-1	TRBV5-1	TGCGCCAGCAGGTCCGGACAGGGGGGGGTTACTGAAGCTTTCTTT	CASRSGQGGVTEAFF
TRBD1	few	TRBJ2-7	TRBV7-2	TGTGCCAGCAGCCCATGGACAGGGGAGAATTACGAGCAGTACTTC	CASSPWTGENYEQYF
.	few	TRBJ2-1	TRBV27	TGTGCCAGCAGTTTGGGGGGAGTGACCTATGAGCAGTTCTTC	CASSLGGVTYEQFF
TRBD1	.	TRBJ1-5	TRBV19	TGTGCCAGTAGTACAGGGGAGGGACAGCGTAAGCCCCAGCATTTT	CASSTGEGQRKPQHF
.	.	TRBJ2-7	TRBV3-1	TGTGCCAGCAGCTTCCGGACAGTCTCCTACGAGCAGTACTTC	CASSFRTVSYEQYF
.	.	TRBJ2-7	TRBV2	TGTGCCAGCAGTGATTGGGGGGGCGCGGAGGAGCAGTACTTC	CASSDWGGAEEQYF
.	many	TRBJ2-5	TRBV6-1	TGTGCCAGCATGACTGGGGGAGTTGAAGAGACCCAGTACTTC	CASMTGGVEETQYF
.	few	TRBJ1-2	TRBV10-3	TGTGCCATCAATAATAACTATGGCTACACCTTC	CAINNNYGYTF